The text below deals with one TCR beta chain. Antigen unknown. This record belongs to a study of cytomegalovirus exposure and HLA in healthy donors. The study's findings and limits: Researchers counted 164 TCR beta chains as cytomegalovirus-associated. Clusters of TCRs from the first cohort tended to co-occur in the roughly 120 validation repertoires (as a later analysis found).

Profiled with immunoSEQ multiplex PCR; TCRdb holds only in-frame clones, not every one. The table shows about 180,000 clones, with 86% occurring only once. The source material was PBMCs. This TCR came from a man in his late teens or twenties in good health and CMV-seropositive.

CDR3 in amino acids: CASATSGSSDTQYF. In DNA form, the CDR3 reads TGTGCCAGCGCGACTAGCGGGAGCTCAGATACGCAGTATTTT. V is TRBV9 and J is TRBJ2-3; 12 bases align to TRBD2. V shed 7 bases, J shed 4 bases, and the junction held 4 bases outside the gene matches. The CDR3 spans 14 residues. Per germline, CDR1 SGDLS and CDR2 YYNGEE.